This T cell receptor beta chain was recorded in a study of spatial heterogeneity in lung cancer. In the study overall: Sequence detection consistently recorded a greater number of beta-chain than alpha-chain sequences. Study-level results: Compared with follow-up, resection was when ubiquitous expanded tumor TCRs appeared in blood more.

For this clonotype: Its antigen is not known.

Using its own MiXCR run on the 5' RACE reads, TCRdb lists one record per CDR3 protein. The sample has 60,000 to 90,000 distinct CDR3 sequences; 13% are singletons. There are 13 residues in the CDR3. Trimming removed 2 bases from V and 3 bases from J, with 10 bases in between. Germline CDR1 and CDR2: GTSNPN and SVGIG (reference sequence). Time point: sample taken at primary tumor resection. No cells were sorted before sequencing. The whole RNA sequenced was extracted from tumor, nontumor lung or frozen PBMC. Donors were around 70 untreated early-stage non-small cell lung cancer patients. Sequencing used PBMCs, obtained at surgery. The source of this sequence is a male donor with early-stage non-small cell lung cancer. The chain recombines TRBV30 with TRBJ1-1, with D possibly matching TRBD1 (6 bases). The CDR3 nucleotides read TGTGCCTGGAGTCGCAGGGGCGACACTGAAGCTTTCTTT. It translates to CAWSRRGDTEAFF. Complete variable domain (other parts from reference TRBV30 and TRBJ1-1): SQTIHQWPATLVQPVGSPLSLECTVEGTSNPNLYWYRQAAGRGLQLLFYSVGIGQISSEVPQNLSASRPQDRQFILSSKKLLLSDSGFYLCAWSRRGDTEAFFGQGTRLTVV.